Below, 20 T cell receptor beta chains from the same sample are listed, as sequenced in a study of CD8 T cells in ankylosing spondylitis. General observations from the study: Fewer than 10 highly homologous variants made up a TCR beta motif that seemed to typify ankylosing spondylitis blood.

From the 5' RACE reads, TCRdb called clonotypes with MiXCR, one entry per CDR3 protein. This sample carries around 540,000 distinct CDR3 sequences, 9.5% to 15% of them seen once, and the ten largest clones take 6.8%. Their antigens are not known. Sequencing input: blood, either unsorted or a sorted T cell fraction (not recorded which). These receptors originate from a male donor with ankylosing spondylitis.

In its sample, this clonotype was seen a few times. The chain employs TRBV5-6 and TRBJ2-3; 7 bases map to TRBD2. Unmatched junction bases numbered 7, after V lost 2 bases and J lost 1 base. This CDR3 is 16 amino acids long. From germline, CDR1 is SGHDT and CDR2 YYEEEE. For the CDR3, the DNA is TGTGCCAGCAGCTTTCGGCGGGAGCCCCGCACAGATACGCAGTATTTT. As protein: CASSFRREPRTDTQYF. Using reference TRBV5-6 and TRBJ2-3 for the parts outside the CDR3, the full variable domain is DAGVTQSPTHLIKTRGQQVTLRCSPKSGHDTVSWYQQALGQGPQFIFQYYEEEERQRGNFPDRFSGHQFPNYSSELNVNALLLGDSALYLCASSFRREPRTDTQYFGPGTRLTVL.

This clonotype was seen a handful of times. The rearrangement uses TRBV6-2 or TRBV6-3 and TRBJ1-2; D possibly corresponds to TRBD1 (6 bases). This CDR3 spans 15 amino acids. Germline CDR1 MNHEY, CDR2 SVGEGT. V was cut by 4 bases and J by 5 bases, with 17 bases left in between. CDR3 residues: CASSSTPGHSYGYTF. The CDR3 coding sequence is TGTGCCAGCAGTTCCACTCCGGGACACTCATATGGCTACACCTTC.

There are a few counts of this clonotype. The genes are TRBV20-1 and TRBJ1-5; D is perhaps TRBD1 (6 bases). Germline CDR1 is DFQATT and CDR2 is SNEGSKA (reference sequence). The CDR3 has 11 residues. The V end was cut by 0 bases, the J end by 11 bases, with 8 bases between. CDR3 sequence (DNA): TGCAGTGCTAGAGAGAGGGGGGCCCAGCATTTT. As protein: CSARERGAQHF.

This clonotype was counted a few times. The rearrangement uses TRBV5-5 and TRBJ2-1; 10 bases align to TRBD1. CDR1 SGHKS and CDR2 YYEKEE come from the germline V gene (reference sequence). The V and J ends lost 4 bases and 7 bases, in that order; junction bases with no gene match: 5. This CDR3 is 14 amino acids long. CDR3 in DNA: TGTGCCAGCAGCAACCGGGACAGGGGTAATGAGCAGTTCTTC. Its protein product is CASSNRDRGNEQFF. Full variable domain (remainder filled in from reference TRBV5-5 and TRBJ2-1): DAGVTQSPTHLIKTRGQQVTLRCSPISGHKSVSWYQQVLGQGPQFIFQYYEKEERGRGNFPDRFSARQFPNYSSELNVNALLLGDSALYLCASSNRDRGNEQFFGPGTRLTVL.

In this sample, this clonotype turned up a few times. The V call is TRBV10-3, the J call TRBJ2-1; D perhaps matches TRBD2 (5 bases). Per the germline V gene, CDR1 is ENHRY and CDR2 is SYGVKD. Trimming removed 3 bases from V and 6 bases from J, with 6 bases in between. CDR3 length: 12 amino acids. CDR3 DNA: TGTGCCATCAGTGAAGGGAGCAATGAGCAGTTCTTC. This codes for CAISEGSNEQFF.

The chain has TRBV30 and TRBJ1-6; TRBD1 is a possible D gene (5 bases). With 0 bases removed from V and 6 bases from J, the gap between germline ends came to 9 bases. The CDR3 has 14 amino acids. Germline V lookup: CDR1 GTSNPN, CDR2 SVGIG (reference sequence). The CDR3 sequence: CAWSVRTLNSPLHF. CDR3 DNA sequence: TGTGCCTGGAGTGTGAGGACACTTAATTCACCCCTCCACTTT.

This clonotype was seen only a few times. The CDR3 coding sequence is TGTGCCAGCTCACCAAAGGCAGATACGCAGTATTTT. This sequence encodes CASSPKADTQYF. This chain joins TRBV18 and TRBJ2-3; D is ambiguous. CDR1 is KGHSH and CDR2 is LQKENI in the germline V gene. V lost 2 bases to trimming and J lost 4 bases, with 4 bases between them. This CDR3 is built from 12 residues.

This sequence joins TRBV12-3 or TRBV12-4 and TRBJ2-1, with D perhaps TRBD2 (6 bases). The CDR3 contains 14 residues. V shed 7 bases and J shed 2 bases, with 12 bases lying between them. The CDR3 region is CASKEGIAYNEQFF. DNA of the CDR3: TGTGCCAGCAAGGAGGGGATTGCCTACAATGAGCAGTTCTTC.

The chain has TRBV6-1 and TRBJ1-1, with 7 positions matching TRBD1. Germline lookup yields CDR1 MNHNS and CDR2 SASEGT. The CDR3 consists of 14 residues. The trim removed 5 bases at V and 1 base at J, leaving 4 bases unmatched. CDR3 region: CASSIWTGNTEAFF. The DNA for the CDR3 is TGTGCCAGCAGTATATGGACAGGGAACACTGAAGCTTTCTTT.

The genes are TRBV5-1 and TRBJ2-1, with 8 bases lining up with TRBD2. Germline V gene data show CDR1 as SGHRS and CDR2 as YFSETQ. This CDR3 is built from 12 residues. Trimming removed 5 bases from V and 15 bases from J; junction bases left unmatched: 10. The CDR3 loop is CASRSSAGEGFF. As DNA, the CDR3 is TGCGCCAGCAGATCTTCAGCGGGAGAAGGGTTCTTC.

The chain links TRBV29-1 to TRBJ1-2; no definite D call. This CDR3 is built from 12 residues. V lost 2 bases to trimming and J lost 0 bases, with 4 bases between them. Germline CDR1 and CDR2: SQVTM and ANQGSEA. CDR3 residues: CSVEQPNYGYTF. The CDR3 nucleotides are TGCAGCGTTGAACAACCTAACTATGGCTACACCTTC.

The chain uses TRBV5-1 and TRBJ2-1; D unresolved. Trimming took 2 bases from V and 0 from J, leaving 9 bases between them. CDR1 and CDR2 (germline): SGHRS, YFSETQ. The CDR3 spans 15 residues. The CDR3 coding sequence is TGCGCCAGCAGCTTCCAGCAGAGCTCCTACAATGAGCAGTTCTTC. Translation: CASSFQQSSYNEQFF. Full variable domain (remainder filled in from reference TRBV5-1 and TRBJ2-1): KAGVTQTPRYLIKTRGQQVTLSCSPISGHRSVSWYQQTPGQGLQFLFEYFSETQRNKGNFPGRFSGRQFSNSRSEMNVSTLELGDSALYLCASSFQQSSYNEQFFGPGTRLTVL.

CDR3 amino acids: CASRTASSGNTIYF. CDR3 in DNA: TGTGCCAGCAGGACAGCCAGCTCTGGAAACACCATATATTTT. The rearrangement joins TRBV5-6 to TRBJ1-3; possible D gene TRBD1, 5 bases. CDR3 length: 14 amino acids. The ends were cut back, 5 bases at V and 0 bases at J, with 9 bases in the middle. CDR1 SGHDT and CDR2 YYEEEE come from the germline V gene.

Only a few counts were recorded for this clonotype. The rearrangement joins TRBV29-1 to TRBJ2-1; D is possibly TRBD2 (5 bases). With 0 bases removed from V and 4 bases from J, the gap between germline ends came to 13 bases. Germline V gives CDR1 SQVTM, CDR2 ANQGSEA. The length of the CDR3 is 15 residues. The CDR3 nucleotides are TGCAGCGTTGAAGATCTCGAGGGCCCTTACAATGAGCAGTTCTTC. Encoded protein: CSVEDLEGPYNEQFF.

This clonotype was observed a handful of times. This rearrangement joins TRBV2 to TRBJ2-1, with D possibly being TRBD1 (5 bases). Trimming stripped 8 bases from V and 15 bases from J, with 17 bases between. Germline CDR1 SNHLY, CDR2 FYNNEI. The CDR3 extends over 11 amino acids. This CDR3 is CASSRQNPRFF. CDR3 nucleotide sequence: TGTGCCAGCTCACGACAGAACCCCCGGTTCTTC.

This chain uses TRBV2 with TRBJ2-5; TRBD2 matches 10 bases. The CDR3 totals 16 residues. Germline CDR1 reads SNHLY; CDR2 reads FYNNEI. Trimming removed 8 bases from V and 5 bases from J; junction bases left unmatched: 14. In nucleotides, the CDR3 is TGTGCCAGCTTTCAAGGGAGCGGGAGGGCCCGGGAGACCCAGTACTTC. Encoded protein: CASFQGSGRARETQYF.

This clonotype was seen only a few times. This rearrangement joins TRBV5-1 to TRBJ2-1; D gene unclear. This CDR3 is 16 amino acids long. V was clipped by 3 bases and J by 2 bases, with 15 bases between them. Germline-derived CDR1 and CDR2 are SGHRS and YFSETQ. This chain's CDR3 is CASSSSSALTYNEQFF. CDR3 bases: TGCGCCAGCAGCTCCTCCAGTGCGCTCACCTACAATGAGCAGTTCTTC.

This clonotype was counted between two and nine times. The chain links TRBV7-9 to TRBJ1-5, with a weak D call TRBD1 (5 bases). Trimming took 5 bases from V and 9 from J, leaving 14 bases between them. Germline V lookup: CDR1 SEHNR, CDR2 FQNEAQ (reference sequence). This CDR3 has 13 residues. The CDR3 reads CASSASDSRPQHF. CDR3 nucleotide sequence: TGTGCCAGCAGCGCAAGCGACAGTAGGCCCCAGCATTTT.

This clonotype was seen only a few times. The V call is TRBV20-1, the J call TRBJ1-4; D gene unclear. Trimming took 0 bases from V and 7 from J, leaving 12 bases between them. The CDR3 loop spans 14 amino acids. Germline CDR1 is DFQATT and CDR2 is SNEGSKA (reference sequence). In nucleotides, the CDR3 is TGCAGTGCTAGAGATAGGACCGGCGGTGAAAAACTGTTTTTT. It translates to CSARDRTGGEKLFF.

The chain carries TRBV4-2 and TRBJ2-1; D unresolved. Per the germline V gene, CDR1 is LGHNA and CDR2 is YNFKEQ. Trimming pared 0 bases from V and 4 bases from J, leaving 10 bases between. The CDR3 covers 15 residues. The CDR3 region is CASSQERGLYNEQFF. DNA for the CDR3: TGTGCCAGCAGCCAAGAGAGAGGTCTATACAATGAGCAGTTCTTC.